This TCR beta chain derives from a study of molecular identifiers for immune sequencing clone quantification. General study results and limits: More than 99% of effector molecules, versus under 1% of naive-cell molecules, belonged to clones above 20 RNA copies.

Investigators produced naive CD8 libraries from roughly 20,000 to 1,000,000 sorted cells, drawing on 10%, 30% or 50% RNA. Researchers sorted naive CD8 T cells as cells that were CD8+CD4-CCR7+CD45RA+. Library preparation followed earlier protocols using designated TCR primers. TCRdb redid the calling of the PCR reads with MiXCR, one entry per CDR3 protein. This sample has 550,000 to 750,000 distinct CDR3 sequences, with 20% found just once. Notes on this clonotype: Its antigen remains unidentified.

This CDR3 comprises 15 residues. Germline V gene sequence: CDR1 MNHEY, CDR2 SVGAGI. V lost 6 bases and J 3 bases, leaving 15 bases between the germline ends. This receptor was identified in a human donor in good health. Some libraries in this study had Jurkat cell RNA spiked in. The sample comprised naive CD8+ T cells from blood, with Jurkat cell RNA spiked in. Stated subset: FACS-sorted CD8+CD4-CCR7+CD45RA+ naive T cells. This chain connects TRBV6-5 to TRBJ2-1; D possibly corresponds to TRBD2 (7 bases). CDR3 in amino acids: CASRRGGADYNEQFF. CDR3 in DNA: TGTGCCAGCAGACGAGGGGGGGCGGACTACAATGAGCAGTTCTTC.